These 15 T cell receptor beta chains were all obtained from the same sample, sequenced in a study of cytomegalovirus exposure and HLA in healthy donors. 13 Jbeta primers and 60 Vbeta primers were used for the PCR. Libraries were prepared by immunoSEQ multiplex PCR; TCRdb keeps only in-frame clonotypes and omits some of them. This table has some 130,000 clones, 77% appearing once. The sequencing sample was made of PBMCs. Source of these receptors: a male donor in good health and CMV-seropositive.

The chain joins TRBV6-5 to TRBJ1-2; 7 bases agree with TRBD1. CDR1 and CDR2 (germline): MNHEY, SVGAGI. CDR3 length equals 14 residues. The trim removed 6 bases at V and 2 bases at J, leaving 6 bases unmatched. CDR3 DNA sequence: TGTGCCAGCAGCGTCGACAGGGCCAACTATGGCTACACCTTC. It codes for CASSVDRANYGYTF.

The chain joins TRBV7-9 to TRBJ2-7, with TRBD1 matching over 7 bases. The length of the CDR3 is 14 residues. The V and J ends lost 3 bases and 2 bases, in that order; junction bases with no gene match: 4. CDR1 SEHNR and CDR2 FQNEAQ come from the germline V gene (reference sequence). The CDR3 loop reads CASSFLGQTYEQYF. The CDR3 DNA sequence: TGTGCCAGCAGCTTTCTGGGACAGACCTACGAGCAGTACTTC.

This clone has more than one count but fewer than ten. The genes are TRBV5-1 and TRBJ2-1; TRBD1 matches 9 bases. The CDR3 is made up of 16 amino acids. After removal of 1 base from V and 5 bases from J, the junction contained 7 bases not matched to a gene. Germline V gives CDR1 SGHRS, CDR2 YFSETQ. The CDR3 loop is CASSLNLGQGNNEQFF. In nucleotides, the CDR3 is TGCGCCAGCAGCTTGAATCTGGGACAGGGAAACAATGAGCAGTTCTTC.

This clone was seen only a few times. This rearrangement joins TRBV27 to TRBJ1-6, with 7 bases lining up with TRBD1. J lost 7 bases, V lost 6 bases, and 3 bases had no gene match. Germline V CDR1 and CDR2: MNHEY, SMNVEV (reference sequence). The CDR3 totals 13 residues. CDR3 in amino acids: CASSWGQNSPLHF. In nucleotides, the CDR3 is TGTGCCAGCAGCTGGGGACAGAATTCACCCCTCCACTTT.

This chain uses TRBV7-9 with TRBJ1-1; the match to TRBD1 covers 10 bases. The V gene's germline CDR1 is SEHNR and CDR2 FQNEAQ (reference sequence). The ends lost 9 bases at V and 4 bases at J; junction bases unmatched: 5. The CDR3 covers 13 residues. The CDR3 DNA is TGTGCCAGTACCGGGGACAGGGGCACTGAAGCTTTCTTT. Encoded protein: CASTGDRGTEAFF.

J is TRBJ2-3 and V is TRBV29-1; TRBD2 matches at 11 bases. Germline CDR1 SQVTM, CDR2 ANQGSEA. The trim removed 8 bases at V and 0 bases at J, leaving 7 bases unmatched. This CDR3 is built from 15 residues. The CDR3 DNA is TGCAGCCTAATCGGGACTAGCGGAAGCACAGATACGCAGTATTTT. Translating gives CSLIGTSGSTDTQYF.

The rearrangement uses TRBV7-2 and TRBJ2-1; D possibly corresponds to TRBD2 (7 bases). V was trimmed by 6 bases and J by 5 bases, leaving 17 bases between them. CDR1 is SGHTA, CDR2 FQGNSA, per germline. The CDR3 is 15 amino acids. This CDR3 is CASSPWGGPNNEQFF. CDR3 sequence (DNA): TGTGCCAGCAGTCCTTGGGGGGGGCCTAACAATGAGCAGTTCTTC. Using reference TRBV7-2 and TRBJ2-1 for the parts outside the CDR3, the full variable domain is GAGVSQSPSNKVTEKGKDVELRCDPISGHTALYWYRQSLGQGLEFLIYFQGNSAPDKSGLPSDRFSAERTGGSVSTLTIQRTQQEDSAVYLCASSPWGGPNNEQFFGPGTRLTVL.

This CDR3 is CATSKPGTEPYNEQFF. The CDR3 DNA follows: TGTGCCACCAGCAAACCCGGGACAGAACCCTACAATGAGCAGTTCTTC. The chain joins TRBV15 to TRBJ2-1, with 7 bases that match TRBD1. Germline V gene data show CDR1 as LNHNV and CDR2 as YYDKDF (reference sequence). V dropped 4 bases and J dropped 2; count of bases not matched to a gene: 8. This CDR3 has 16 residues.

In this sample, this clone turned up a few times. The chain is built from TRBV19 and TRBJ2-7; 8 nucleotides agree with TRBD1. There are 16 residues in the CDR3. With V trimmed by 3 bases and J by 5 bases, 12 bases remained unmatched. Germline CDR1 is LNHDA and CDR2 is SQIVND (reference sequence). The DNA of the CDR3 is TGTGCCAGTAGTATGGGGACCGGACAGGGTTGGGACGAGCAGTACTTC. Amino acids: CASSMGTGQGWDEQYF.

The CDR3 sequence is CASSGTLAFPSYEQYF. CDR3 nucleotides: TGTGCCAGCTCCGGGACTCTCGCTTTCCCTTCCTACGAGCAGTACTTC. The J gene is TRBJ2-7, the V gene TRBV5-6; D might be TRBD2 (6 bases). The length of the CDR3 is 16 residues. V gave up 7 bases and J gave up 1 base, with 21 bases separating them. Germline lookup yields CDR1 SGHDT and CDR2 YYEEEE.

This clone was found a few times. J is TRBJ1-3 and V is TRBV9; 8 bases line up with TRBD1. J gave up 0 bases and V 4 bases, and 9 bases lay outside the gene matches. The CDR3 has 17 residues. Looked up from germline, CDR1 is SGDLS and CDR2 is YYNGEE. CDR3 DNA: TGTGCCAGCAGCCCAGGGGGGACAGGTGCCTCTGGAAACACCATATATTTT. Translating gives CASSPGGTGASGNTIYF.

Details on this clone: The junction departs from the called germline gene at one end, perhaps through a read error. This chain links TRBV18 with TRBJ2-2; 7 bases are shared with TRBD1. The germline CDR1 and CDR2 sequences are KGHSH and LQKENI. The CDR3 is made up of 13 amino acids. The CDR3 region is CASSPQGTGELFF. The CDR3 bases are TGTGCCAGCTCCCCACAGGGGACCGGGGAGCTGTTTTTT. Full variable domain (outside the CDR3, taken from reference TRBV18 and TRBJ2-2): NAGVMQNPRHLVRRRGQEARLRCSPMKGHSHVYWYRQLPEEGLKFMVYLQKENIIDESGMPKERFSAEFPKEGPSILRIQQVVRGDSAAYFCASSPQGTGELFFGEGSRLTVL.

This chain links TRBV6-1 with TRBJ2-1, with 7 bases fitting TRBD2. The CDR3 length is 17 residues. Germline CDR1 and CDR2: MNHNS and SASEGT. V lost 0 bases, J lost 7 bases, and 12 bases stayed unmatched. CDR3 in amino acids: CASSEARRTSRRNEQFF. The CDR3 DNA reads TGTGCCAGCAGTGAAGCGCGACGGACTAGTCGTAGAAATGAGCAGTTCTTC.

The chain combines TRBV18 with TRBJ2-5, with 12 bases aligning to TRBD2. The CDR3 spans 15 residues. V shed 3 bases, J shed 7 bases, and the junction held 6 bases outside the gene matches. In germline, CDR1 is KGHSH, CDR2 LQKENI. This CDR3 reads CASSPWTSGEGTQYF. CDR3 nucleotides: TGTGCCAGCTCACCCTGGACTAGCGGGGAAGGGACCCAGTACTTC.

This chain connects TRBV7-9 to TRBJ2-5; 10 nucleotides match TRBD2. This CDR3 contains 15 residues. Trimming cost V 5 bases and J 3 bases; bases outside gene matches: 6. The V gene's germline CDR1 is SEHNR and CDR2 FQNEAQ (reference sequence). The CDR3 loop is CASSRLSGREETQYF. Written as DNA, the CDR3 is TGTGCCAGCAGCCGACTGAGCGGGAGGGAAGAGACCCAGTACTTC.